Included here is one TCR beta chain sequence, with context. The antigen remains unidentified. These data originate in a study of regulatory dendritic cells for organ transplantation. The germline gives CDR1 SGHTA, CDR2 FQGTGA. The CDR3 is 14 residues long. V was pared by 4 bases and J by 2 bases, with 5 bases of the junction left unmatched. Study-wide findings and caveats: Of resting T cell subsets, memory CD8+ had the most alloreactive clonotypes.

Some clones are missing from TCRdb's copy, which holds only in-frame ones; the method was immunoSEQ multiplex PCR. The data show some 10,000 clones, under 80% seen once. This receptor was obtained from a human donor in good health. Sequenced input: memory CD8+ T cells from blood. The subset is: CD45RO+ memory T cells. The chain has TRBV7-3 and TRBJ2-7; TRBD1 matches 7 bases. Here the CDR3 reads CASSSTGVPYEQYF. The CDR3 DNA sequence: TGTGCCAGCAGCTCTACAGGGGTTCCCTACGAGCAGTACTTC.